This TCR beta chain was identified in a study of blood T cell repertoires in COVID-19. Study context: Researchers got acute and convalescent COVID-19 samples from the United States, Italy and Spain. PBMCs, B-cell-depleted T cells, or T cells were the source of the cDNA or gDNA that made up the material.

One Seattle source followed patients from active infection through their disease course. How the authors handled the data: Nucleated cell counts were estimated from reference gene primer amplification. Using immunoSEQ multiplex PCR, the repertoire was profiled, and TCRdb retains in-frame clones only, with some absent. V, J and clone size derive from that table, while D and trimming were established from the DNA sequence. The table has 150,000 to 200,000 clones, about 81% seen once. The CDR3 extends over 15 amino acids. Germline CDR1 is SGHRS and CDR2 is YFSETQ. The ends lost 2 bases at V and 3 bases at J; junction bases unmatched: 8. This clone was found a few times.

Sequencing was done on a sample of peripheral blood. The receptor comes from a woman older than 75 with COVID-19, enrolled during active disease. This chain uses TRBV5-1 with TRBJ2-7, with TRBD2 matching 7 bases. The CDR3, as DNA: TGCGCCAGCAGCTTTAATCCCGGGACTAACTACGAGCAGTACTTC. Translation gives CASSFNPGTNYEQYF.